The present T cell receptor beta chain was sequenced within a study of identifying expanded T cells in peripheral blood. Study-wide findings and caveats: Clone count variance between roughly 2-week samples rose with total template count.

No infections or other immune events were documented during collection. V gave up 5 bases and J gave up 5 bases, with 15 bases separating them. This CDR3 contains 14 residues. Germline CDR1 is SGHNT and CDR2 is YENEEA. The table came from immunoSEQ multiplex PCR; TCRdb's copy has only in-frame clones and leaves some out. This table has about 110,000 clones, roughly 90% appearing once. About this clone itself: The antigen remains unidentified.

V and J are TRBV11-3 and TRBJ1-1, with D perhaps TRBD1 (5 bases). The sequenced material came from blood. The sequence derives from a person between 18 and 75 years old in good health. The CDR3 region is CASSPRGSSTEAFF. CDR3 DNA: TGTGCCAGCAGCCCTCGGGGGTCCAGTACTGAAGCTTTCTTT.